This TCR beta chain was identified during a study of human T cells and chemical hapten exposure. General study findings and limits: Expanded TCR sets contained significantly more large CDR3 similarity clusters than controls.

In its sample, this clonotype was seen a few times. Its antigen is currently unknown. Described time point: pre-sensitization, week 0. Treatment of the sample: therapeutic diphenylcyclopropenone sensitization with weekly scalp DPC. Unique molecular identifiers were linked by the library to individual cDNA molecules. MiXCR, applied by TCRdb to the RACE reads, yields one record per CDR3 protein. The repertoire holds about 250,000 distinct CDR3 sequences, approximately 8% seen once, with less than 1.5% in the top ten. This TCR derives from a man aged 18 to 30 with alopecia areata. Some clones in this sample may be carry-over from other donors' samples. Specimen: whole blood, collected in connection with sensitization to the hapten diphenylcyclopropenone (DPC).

CDR3 nucleotides: TGTGCCAGCAGTTTAGCGGGCAGGGTAAAAGCTTTCTTT. Its translation is CASSLAGRVKAFF. This chain links TRBV12-3 or TRBV12-4 with TRBJ1-1, with D possibly being TRBD1 (5 bases). CDR3 size: 13 residues. Trimming pared 0 bases from V and 9 bases from J, leaving 11 bases between.